The 10 T cell receptor beta chains below all came from one sample that was sequenced in a study of CD8 T cells in Susac syndrome. RNA in amounts of about 0.5 to 1 ug was reverse transcribed with random hexamers. One entry per CDR3 protein, called by TCRdb with MiXCR from the immunoSEQ multiplex PCR reads. This table holds about 180,000 distinct CDR3 sequences, 85% to 95% found once. The sample was CD8+ T cells from PBMCs. The receptors here all came from a human donor with multiple sclerosis.

The chain joins TRBV7-9 to TRBJ2-3; tentatively, D is TRBD2 (5 bases). CDR1 and CDR2 (germline): SEHNR, FQNEAQ (reference sequence). The CDR3 extends over 15 amino acids. Trimming took 5 bases from V and 0 from J, leaving 12 bases between them. The CDR3 bases are TGTGCCAGCAGCGCGAGCGGAGTTAGCACAGATACGCAGTATTTT. Translated, it gives CASSASGVSTDTQYF.

The gene calls are TRBV19 and TRBJ1-2; the D is unclear. The CDR3 is 12 amino acids. Trimming stripped 1 base from V and 8 bases from J, with 8 bases between. Germline values: CDR1 LNHDA, CDR2 SQIVND (reference sequence). The CDR3 sequence: CASSIAPTGYTF. For the CDR3, the DNA is TGTGCCAGTAGTATAGCACCCACGGGCTACACCTTC.

The chain couples TRBV12-3 or TRBV12-4 to TRBJ1-2; D gene unclear. The CDR3 sequence is 10 residues long. The V end lost 10 bases, the J end lost 8 bases, and 11 bases lay between the germline ends. The CDR3 spells CATSPAGYTF. CDR3 DNA sequence: TGTGCCACCTCGCCTGCGGGCTACACCTTC.

This clonotype was recorded once. V and J are TRBV2 and TRBJ2-1, with 11 bases aligning to TRBD2. The CDR3 runs 15 residues. After removal of 4 bases from V and 5 bases from J, the junction contained 4 bases not matched to a gene. CDR1 is SNHLY, CDR2 FYNNEI, per germline. CDR3 nucleotide sequence: TGTGCCAGCAGTGTTGGTAGCGGGAGGGACAATGAGCAGTTCTTC. It translates to CASSVGSGRDNEQFF.

V usage is TRBV19 and J usage is TRBJ1-1, with D possibly being TRBD1 (5 bases). Trimming took 8 bases from V and 1 from J, leaving 5 bases between them. The CDR3 runs to 11 residues. Germline-derived CDR1 and CDR2 are LNHDA and SQIVND (reference sequence). CDR3 in amino acids: CASGGNTEAFF. Written as DNA, the CDR3 is TGTGCCAGTGGGGGGAACACTGAAGCTTTCTTT.

The CDR3 region is CASSTTYEQYF. DNA for the CDR3: TGTGCCAGCAGCACTACCTACGAGCAGTACTTC. This rearrangement joins TRBV5-6 to TRBJ2-7, with unresolved D. Trimming left V 4 bases short and J 2 bases short, with 4 bases between. The CDR3 spans 11 residues. Germline V gene lookup returns CDR1 SGHDT and CDR2 YYEEEE.

J is TRBJ2-5 and V is TRBV3-1, with unresolved D. Germline-derived CDR1 and CDR2 are LGHDT and YNNKEL (reference sequence). V was shortened by 3 bases and J by 1 base, with 6 bases between the two germline ends. CDR3 size: 13 residues. The CDR3 loop reads CASSHDTQETQYF. The CDR3 nucleotides read TGTGCCAGCAGCCACGATACCCAAGAGACCCAGTACTTC.

This chain connects TRBV5-6 to TRBJ2-1; 7 nucleotides line up with TRBD1. CDR3 size: 16 residues. The J segment lost 8 bases and the V segment lost 4 bases, leaving 15 bases of the junction unmatched. Germline V gene lookup returns CDR1 SGHDT and CDR2 YYEEEE. The CDR3 is CASSPGTVPEVDEQFF. The CDR3 DNA follows: TGTGCCAGCAGCCCGGGGACAGTCCCGGAGGTGGATGAGCAGTTCTTC.

J is TRBJ2-1 and V is TRBV27; 8 bases fit TRBD2. The V segment lost 6 bases and the J segment 7 bases; nucleotides outside the gene matches: 5. Germline CDR1 reads MNHEY; CDR2 reads SMNVEV (reference sequence). The CDR3 is 13 residues long. CDR3 protein: CASRPSGLNEQFF. CDR3 in DNA: TGTGCCAGCAGACCTAGCGGGTTGAATGAGCAGTTCTTC.

The chain uses TRBV11-2 and TRBJ2-1; the D is unclear. Germline V gene sequence: CDR1 SGHAT, CDR2 FQNNGV. Trimming removed 6 bases at V and 0 bases at J, with 9 bases between. The CDR3 runs 14 residues. DNA for the CDR3: TGTGCCAGCAGGGACCTGAGCTCCTACAATGAGCAGTTCTTC. It yields the protein CASRDLSSYNEQFF.